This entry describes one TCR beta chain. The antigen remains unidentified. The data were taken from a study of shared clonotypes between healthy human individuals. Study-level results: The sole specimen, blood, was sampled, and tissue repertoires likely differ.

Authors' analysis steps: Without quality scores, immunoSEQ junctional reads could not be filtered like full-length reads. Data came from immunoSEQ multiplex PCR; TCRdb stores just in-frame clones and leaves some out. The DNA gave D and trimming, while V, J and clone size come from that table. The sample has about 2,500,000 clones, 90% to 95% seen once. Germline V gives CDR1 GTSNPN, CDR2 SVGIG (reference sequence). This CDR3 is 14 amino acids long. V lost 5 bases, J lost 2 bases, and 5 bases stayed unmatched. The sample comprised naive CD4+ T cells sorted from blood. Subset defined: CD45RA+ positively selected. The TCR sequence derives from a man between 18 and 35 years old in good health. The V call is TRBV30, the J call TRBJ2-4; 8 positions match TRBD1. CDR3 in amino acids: CAWDRGMTKNIQYF. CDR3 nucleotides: TGTGCCTGGGACAGGGGTATGACCAAAAACATTCAGTACTTC.